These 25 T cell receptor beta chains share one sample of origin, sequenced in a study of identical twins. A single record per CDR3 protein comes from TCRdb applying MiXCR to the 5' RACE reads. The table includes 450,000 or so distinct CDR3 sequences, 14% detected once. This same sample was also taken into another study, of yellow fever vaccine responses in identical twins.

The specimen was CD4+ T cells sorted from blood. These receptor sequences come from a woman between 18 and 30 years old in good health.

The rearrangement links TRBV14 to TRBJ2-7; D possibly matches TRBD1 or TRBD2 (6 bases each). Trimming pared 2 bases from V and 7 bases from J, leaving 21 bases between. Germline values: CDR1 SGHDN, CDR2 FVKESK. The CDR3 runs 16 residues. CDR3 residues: CASSQNGGGGAGEQYF. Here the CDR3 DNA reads TGTGCCAGCAGCCAAAATGGGGGCGGAGGGGCTGGAGAGCAGTACTTC.

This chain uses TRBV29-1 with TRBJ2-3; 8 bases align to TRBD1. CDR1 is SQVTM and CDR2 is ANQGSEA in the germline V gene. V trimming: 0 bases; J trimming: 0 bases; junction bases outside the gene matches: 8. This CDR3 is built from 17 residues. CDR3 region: CSVEDTGTGLSTDTQYF. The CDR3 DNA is TGCAGCGTTGAAGATACCGGGACAGGCCTCAGCACAGATACGCAGTATTTT.

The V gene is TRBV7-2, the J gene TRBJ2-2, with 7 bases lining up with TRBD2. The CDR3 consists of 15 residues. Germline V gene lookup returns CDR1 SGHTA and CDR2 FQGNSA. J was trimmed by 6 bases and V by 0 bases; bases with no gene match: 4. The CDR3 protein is CASSLAVLASGELFF. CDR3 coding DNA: TGTGCCAGCAGCTTAGCAGTACTAGCGTCCGGGGAGCTGTTTTTT.

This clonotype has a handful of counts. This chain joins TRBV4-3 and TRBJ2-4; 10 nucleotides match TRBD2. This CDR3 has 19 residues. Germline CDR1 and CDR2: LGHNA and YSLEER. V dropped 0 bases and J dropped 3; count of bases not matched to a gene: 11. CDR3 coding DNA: TGCGCCAGCAGCCAAGAAATTTTGGTACTAGCGGGGCACAAAAACATTCAGTACTTC. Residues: CASSQEILVLAGHKNIQYF.

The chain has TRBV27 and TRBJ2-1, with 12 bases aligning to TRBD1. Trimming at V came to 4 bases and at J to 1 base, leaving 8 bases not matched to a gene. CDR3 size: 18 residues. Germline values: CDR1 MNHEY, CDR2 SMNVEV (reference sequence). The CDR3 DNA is TGTGCCAGCAGTTCTTCCGGGACAGGGGGCCGGTCCTACAATGAGCAGTTCTTC. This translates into CASSSSGTGGRSYNEQFF.

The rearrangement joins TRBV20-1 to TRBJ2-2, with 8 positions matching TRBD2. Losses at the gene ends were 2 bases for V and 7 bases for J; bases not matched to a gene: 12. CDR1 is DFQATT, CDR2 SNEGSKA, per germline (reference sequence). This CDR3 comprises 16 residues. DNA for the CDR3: TGCAGTGCTAGACCACTATTAGCGGGATGGGACGGGGAGCTGTTTTTT. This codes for CSARPLLAGWDGELFF.

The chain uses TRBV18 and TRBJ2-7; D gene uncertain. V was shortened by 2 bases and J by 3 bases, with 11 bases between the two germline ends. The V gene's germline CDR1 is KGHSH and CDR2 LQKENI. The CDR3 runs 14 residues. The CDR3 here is CASSPSILGYEQYF. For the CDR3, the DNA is TGTGCCAGCTCACCATCCATTCTCGGCTACGAGCAGTACTTC.

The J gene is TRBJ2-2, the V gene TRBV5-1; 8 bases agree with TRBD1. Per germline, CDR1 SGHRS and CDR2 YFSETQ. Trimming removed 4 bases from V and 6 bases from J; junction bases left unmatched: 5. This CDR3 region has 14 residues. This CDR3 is CASSIQGGPGELFF. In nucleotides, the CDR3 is TGCGCCAGCAGCATACAGGGGGGCCCCGGGGAGCTGTTTTTT.

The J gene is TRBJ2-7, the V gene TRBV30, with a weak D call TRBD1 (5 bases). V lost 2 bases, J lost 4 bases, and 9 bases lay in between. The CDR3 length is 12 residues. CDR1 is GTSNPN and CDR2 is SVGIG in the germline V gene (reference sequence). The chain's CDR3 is CAWSPDIYEQYF. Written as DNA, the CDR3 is TGTGCCTGGAGTCCGGACATATACGAGCAGTACTTC.

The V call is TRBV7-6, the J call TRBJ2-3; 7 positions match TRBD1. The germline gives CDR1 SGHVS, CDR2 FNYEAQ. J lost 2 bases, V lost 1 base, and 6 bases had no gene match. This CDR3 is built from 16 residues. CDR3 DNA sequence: TGTGCCAGCAGCTTAGGACAGGGTTGGGTCACAGATACGCAGTATTTT. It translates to CASSLGQGWVTDTQYF.

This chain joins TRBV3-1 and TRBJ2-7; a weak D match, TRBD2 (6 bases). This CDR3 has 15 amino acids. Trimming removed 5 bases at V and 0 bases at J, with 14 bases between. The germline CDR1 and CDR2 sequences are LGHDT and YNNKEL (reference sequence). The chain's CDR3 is CASSGRDLSSYEQYF. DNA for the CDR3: TGTGCCAGCAGCGGCCGGGACTTGAGCTCCTACGAGCAGTACTTC.

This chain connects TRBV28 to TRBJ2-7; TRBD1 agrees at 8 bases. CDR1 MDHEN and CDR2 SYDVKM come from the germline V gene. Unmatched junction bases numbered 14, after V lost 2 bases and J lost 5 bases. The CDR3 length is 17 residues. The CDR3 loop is CASSLPRTGQVLHEQYF. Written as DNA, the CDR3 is TGTGCCAGCAGTTTACCTCGCACGGGACAGGTGCTCCACGAGCAGTACTTC.

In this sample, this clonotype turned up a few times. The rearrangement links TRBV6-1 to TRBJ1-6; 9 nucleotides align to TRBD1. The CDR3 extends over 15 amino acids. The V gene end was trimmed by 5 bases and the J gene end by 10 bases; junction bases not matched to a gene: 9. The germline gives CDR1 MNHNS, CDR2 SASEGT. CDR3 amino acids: CASSPGQGWGSPLHF. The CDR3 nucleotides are TGTGCCAGCAGTCCTGGACAGGGGTGGGGATCACCCCTCCACTTT.

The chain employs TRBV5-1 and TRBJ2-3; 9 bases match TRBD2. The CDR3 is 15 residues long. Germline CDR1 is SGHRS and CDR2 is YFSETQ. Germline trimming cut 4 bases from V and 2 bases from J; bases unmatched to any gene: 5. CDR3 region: CASSPIAGDTDTQYF. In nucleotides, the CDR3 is TGCGCCAGCAGCCCGATAGCGGGGGACACAGATACGCAGTATTTT.

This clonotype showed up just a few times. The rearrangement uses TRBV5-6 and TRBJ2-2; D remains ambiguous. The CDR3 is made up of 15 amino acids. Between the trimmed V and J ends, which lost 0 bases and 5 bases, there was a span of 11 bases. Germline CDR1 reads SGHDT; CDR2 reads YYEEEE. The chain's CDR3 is CASSLVLSKTGELFF. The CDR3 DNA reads TGTGCCAGCAGCTTGGTTCTTAGCAAGACCGGGGAGCTGTTTTTT.

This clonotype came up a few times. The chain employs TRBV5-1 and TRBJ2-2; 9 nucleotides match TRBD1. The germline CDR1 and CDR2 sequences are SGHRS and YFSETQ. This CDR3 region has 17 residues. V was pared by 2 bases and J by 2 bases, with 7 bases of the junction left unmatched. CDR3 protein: CASSFFTGGLNTGELFF. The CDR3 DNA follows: TGCGCCAGCAGCTTCTTTACAGGGGGCCTTAACACCGGGGAGCTGTTTTTT. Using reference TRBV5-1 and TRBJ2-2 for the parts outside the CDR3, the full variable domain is KAGVTQTPRYLIKTRGQQVTLSCSPISGHRSVSWYQQTPGQGLQFLFEYFSETQRNKGNFPGRFSGRQFSNSRSEMNVSTLELGDSALYLCASSFFTGGLNTGELFFGEGSRLTVL.

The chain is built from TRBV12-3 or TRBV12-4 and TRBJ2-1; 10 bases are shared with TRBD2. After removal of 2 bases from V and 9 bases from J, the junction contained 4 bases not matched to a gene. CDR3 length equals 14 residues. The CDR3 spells CASSLSGGASEQFF. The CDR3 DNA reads TGTGCCAGCAGTTTAAGCGGGGGGGCCAGTGAGCAGTTCTTC.

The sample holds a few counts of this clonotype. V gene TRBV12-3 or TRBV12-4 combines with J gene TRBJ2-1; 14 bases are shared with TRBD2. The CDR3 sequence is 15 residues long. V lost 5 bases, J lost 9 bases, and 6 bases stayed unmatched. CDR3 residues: CASSLTSGGVGEQFF. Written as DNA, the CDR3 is TGTGCCAGCAGTCTGACTAGCGGGGGGGTTGGTGAGCAGTTCTTC.

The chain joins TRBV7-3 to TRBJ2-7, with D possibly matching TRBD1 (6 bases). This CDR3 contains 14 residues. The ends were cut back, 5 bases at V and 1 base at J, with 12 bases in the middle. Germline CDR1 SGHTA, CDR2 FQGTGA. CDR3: CASSPVQGSYEQYF. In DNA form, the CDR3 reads TGTGCCAGCAGCCCGGTCCAGGGGTCCTACGAGCAGTACTTC.

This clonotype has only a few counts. The CDR3 region has the DNA TGTGCCAGCAATAGGGAAGCGGGAGGGCGAGAGACCCAGTACTTC. Its translation: CASNREAGGRETQYF. The J gene is TRBJ2-5, the V gene TRBV12-3 or TRBV12-4; the match to TRBD2 covers 10 bases. This CDR3 region has 15 residues. V shed 7 bases and J 4 bases; nucleotides not matched to a gene: 9.

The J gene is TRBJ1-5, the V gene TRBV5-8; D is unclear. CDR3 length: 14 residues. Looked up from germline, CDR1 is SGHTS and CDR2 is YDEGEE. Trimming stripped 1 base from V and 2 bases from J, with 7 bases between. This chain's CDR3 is CASSLSLGNQPQHF. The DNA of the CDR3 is TGTGCCAGCAGCTTGTCCCTGGGCAATCAGCCCCAGCATTTT.

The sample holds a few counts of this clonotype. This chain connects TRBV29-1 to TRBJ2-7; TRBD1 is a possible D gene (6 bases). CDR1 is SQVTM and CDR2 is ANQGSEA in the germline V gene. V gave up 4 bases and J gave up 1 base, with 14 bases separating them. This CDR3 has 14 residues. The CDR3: CSVGGQDLSYEQYF. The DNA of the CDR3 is TGCAGCGTTGGGGGGCAGGACCTTTCCTACGAGCAGTACTTC.

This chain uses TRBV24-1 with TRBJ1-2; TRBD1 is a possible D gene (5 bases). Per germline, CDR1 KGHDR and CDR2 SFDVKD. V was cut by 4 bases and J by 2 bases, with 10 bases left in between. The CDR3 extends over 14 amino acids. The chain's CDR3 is CATSEAGWNYGYTF. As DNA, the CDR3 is TGTGCCACCAGTGAGGCAGGGTGGAACTATGGCTACACCTTC.

As DNA, the CDR3 is TGTGCCACCAGTCCCGGCGGGGTTACAGATACGCAGTATTTT. This gives the protein CATSPGGVTDTQYF. The chain has TRBV24-1 and TRBJ2-3; TRBD2 is a possible D gene (6 bases). There are 14 residues in the CDR3. Germline-derived CDR1 and CDR2 are KGHDR and SFDVKD. The ends were cut back, 6 bases at V and 3 bases at J, with 12 bases in the middle.

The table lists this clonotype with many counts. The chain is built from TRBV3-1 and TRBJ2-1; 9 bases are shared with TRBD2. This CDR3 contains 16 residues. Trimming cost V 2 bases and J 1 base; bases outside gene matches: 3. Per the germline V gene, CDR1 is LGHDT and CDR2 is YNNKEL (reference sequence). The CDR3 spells CASSQYSGGSYNEQFF. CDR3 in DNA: TGTGCCAGCAGCCAATACAGCGGGGGGTCCTACAATGAGCAGTTCTTC.